Below, 22 T cell receptor beta chains from the same sample are listed, as sequenced in a study of T cells in Graves' hyperthyroidism and ophthalmopathy. Amplified TCR beta CDR3 regions derived from RNA transcripts. The HTBI set primed first-round TCR CDR3 RT-PCR. TCRdb analysed the multiplex PCR reads with MiXCR anew, one entry per CDR3 protein. The sample holds about 400,000 distinct CDR3 sequences, about 15% seen once. Sample: blood. All receptors come from a woman aged 25 to 39 with Graves' hyperthyroidism.

As concerns this clonotype: At one of its ends the junction is not consistent with the germline gene, which may arise from a read error. This rearrangement joins TRBV6-5 to TRBJ2-1, with TRBD2 matching 10 bases. In germline, CDR1 is MNHEY, CDR2 SVGAGI. The CDR3 is 15 amino acids. The CDR3 coding sequence is TGTGCCAGCAGTTCGGGTAGCGGGAGGCTGAATGGGCAGTTCTTC. Translating it yields CASSSGSGRLNGQFF.

This sequence joins TRBV4-1 and TRBJ2-3; 10 bases align to TRBD1. The CDR3 extends over 15 amino acids. Germline V gives CDR1 MGHRA, CDR2 YSYEKL. Trimming removed 5 bases from V and 4 bases from J; junction bases left unmatched: 6. The CDR3 DNA follows: TGCGCCAGCAGCTCAGATGGACAGGGGGCAGATACGCAGTATTTT. Encoded protein: CASSSDGQGADTQYF.

This clonotype occurred many times. The chain is built from TRBV27 and TRBJ2-6, with D perhaps matching TRBD1 (5 bases). In germline, CDR1 is MNHEY, CDR2 SMNVEV (reference sequence). The CDR3 spans 19 residues. V was trimmed by 4 bases and J by 3 bases, leaving 22 bases between them. The CDR3, as DNA: TGTGCCAGCAGTTCCAACACCCCGGCTCAGGGCTTTGGGGCCAACGTCCTGACTTTC. The encoded protein is CASSSNTPAQGFGANVLTF.

The chain has TRBV7-2 and TRBJ2-7; TRBD1 matches at 8 bases. Germline values: CDR1 SGHTA, CDR2 FQGNSA. CDR3 length equals 13 residues. V lost 8 bases, J lost 4 bases, and 7 bases stayed unmatched. The CDR3 here is CASRTGFMYEQYF. The CDR3 DNA is TGTGCCAGCCGGACAGGGTTTATGTACGAGCAGTACTTC. The whole variable domain, remainder taken from reference TRBV7-2 and TRBJ2-7, is GAGVSQSPSNKVTEKGKDVELRCDPISGHTALYWYRQSLGQGLEFLIYFQGNSAPDKSGLPSDRFSAERTGGSVSTLTIQRTQQEDSAVYLCASRTGFMYEQYFGPGTRLTVT.

This clonotype was seen ten or more times. V is TRBV3-1 and J is TRBJ1-1, with D hard to call. V lost 7 bases to trimming and J lost 1 base, with 10 bases between them. The CDR3 extends over 13 amino acids. Germline CDR1 is LGHDT and CDR2 is YNNKEL (reference sequence). The CDR3 protein is CASINNPNTEAFF. In DNA form, the CDR3 reads TGTGCCAGCATCAACAATCCGAACACTGAAGCTTTCTTT.

This clonotype has only a few counts. This sequence joins TRBV19 and TRBJ2-2, with TRBD2 matching 12 bases. Losses at the gene ends were 3 bases for V and 1 base for J; bases not matched to a gene: 3. CDR1 is LNHDA, CDR2 SQIVND, per germline (reference sequence). The CDR3 has 17 residues. CDR3 nucleotides: TGTGCCAGTAGTATCGGGACTAGCGGGTTGAACACCGGGGAGCTGTTTTTT. Its translation is CASSIGTSGLNTGELFF.

This clonotype was picked up many times. V usage is TRBV6-1 and J usage is TRBJ2-5, with D unclear. In germline, CDR1 is MNHNS, CDR2 SASEGT. The CDR3 extends over 15 amino acids. The V and J ends lost 5 bases and 1 base respectively, with 14 bases between them. The CDR3 sequence: CASSNENGRQETQYF. The DNA of the CDR3 is TGTGCCAGCAGTAACGAGAACGGCCGCCAAGAGACCCAGTACTTC.

The rearrangement links TRBV27 to TRBJ2-7, with D possibly matching TRBD1 (6 bases). Per germline, CDR1 MNHEY and CDR2 SMNVEV (reference sequence). V lost 0 bases, J lost 1 base, and 10 bases lay in between. The CDR3 has 15 residues. The CDR3 loop is CASSLSTGTSYEQYF. CDR3 DNA sequence: TGTGCCAGCAGTTTATCAACAGGGACGTCCTACGAGCAGTACTTC.

There are a few counts of this clonotype. CDR3 in DNA: TGTGCTAGCCAGACGACGGTTTACAATGAGCAGTTCTTC. This codes for CASQTTVYNEQFF. The chain recombines TRBV12-5 with TRBJ2-1; D is undetermined. The V gene lost 9 bases and the J gene lost 4 bases, with 13 bases spanning the gap. There are 13 residues in the CDR3. Germline CDR1 reads LGHNT; CDR2 reads FRNRAP.

This clonotype was picked up many times. The chain employs TRBV28 and TRBJ2-1; 7 bases fit TRBD2. Trimming cost V 8 bases and J 5 bases; bases outside gene matches: 3. CDR3 size: 12 residues. CDR1 MDHEN and CDR2 SYDVKM come from the germline V gene. As DNA, the CDR3 is TGTGCCAGCGCGGGGGATCACAATGAGCAGTTCTTC. Its translation: CASAGDHNEQFF.

The V call is TRBV27, the J call TRBJ1-4; 10 bases match TRBD1. V lost 7 bases to trimming and J lost 4 bases; unmatched junction nucleotides: 9. This CDR3 spans 16 amino acids. Germline CDR1 and CDR2: MNHEY and SMNVEV (reference sequence). CDR3 nucleotide sequence: TGTGCCAGCACCACGACAGGGGGCAAAGATAATGAAAAACTGTTTTTT. This translates into CASTTTGGKDNEKLFF.

Comments on this clonotype: A much larger clone lies one base from this, so it may be a read error. This chain joins TRBV11-2 and TRBJ2-5; 9 positions agree with TRBD2. V lost 4 bases and J lost 5; bases outside the gene matches: 8. CDR3 size: 15 residues. The germline V gene has CDR1 SGHAT and CDR2 FQNNGV. CDR3 sequence (DNA): TGTGCCAGCAGCTCAGTAGCGGGAGTACTTGAGACCCAGTACTTC. Protein sequence: CASSSVAGVLETQYF. Based on the CDR3 plus reference TRBV11-2 and TRBJ2-5, the full variable domain is EAGVAQSPRYKIIEKRQSVAFWCNPISGHATLYWYQQILGQGPKLLIQFQNNGVVDDSQLPKDRFSAERLKGVDSTLKIQPAKLEDSAVYLCASSSVAGVLETQYFGPGTRLLVL.

The chain couples TRBV28 to TRBJ2-1; D may be TRBD1 (7 bases). CDR3 size: 15 residues. Germline CDR1 and CDR2: MDHEN and SYDVKM. Trimming took 4 bases from V and 4 from J, leaving 14 bases between them. CDR3 region: CASSSGQAGYNEQFF. The CDR3 DNA is TGTGCCAGCAGTTCTGGACAGGCGGGGTACAATGAGCAGTTCTTC.

This chain connects TRBV27 to TRBJ2-6, with D uncertain. V was cut by 10 bases and J by 2 bases, with 9 bases left in between. There are 13 residues in the CDR3. The germline V gene has CDR1 MNHEY and CDR2 SMNVEV (reference sequence). The CDR3: CATIVPGANVLTF. The DNA for the CDR3 is TGTGCCACCATAGTCCCTGGGGCCAACGTCCTGACTTTC.

The genes are TRBV9 and TRBJ1-3; 7 nucleotides align to TRBD1. The CDR3 has 18 residues. V lost 4 bases and J lost 0; bases outside the gene matches: 13. Germline V lookup: CDR1 SGDLS, CDR2 YYNGEE. This CDR3 reads CASSTLPRGASSGNTIYF. CDR3 coding DNA: TGTGCCAGCAGCACTCTTCCCAGGGGGGCATCCTCTGGAAACACCATATATTTT.

This clonotype occurred many times. The chain recombines TRBV11-2 with TRBJ2-3; 8 positions match TRBD1. After removal of 6 bases from V and 2 bases from J, the junction contained 13 bases not matched to a gene. This CDR3 spans 17 amino acids. Germline V gene data show CDR1 as SGHAT and CDR2 as FQNNGV. The CDR3 bases are TGTGCCAGCAGACCCCCCCGCAGGGGGCAAATCACAGATACGCAGTATTTT. Protein: CASRPPRRGQITDTQYF.

This clonotype was seen a handful of times. The chain couples TRBV27 to TRBJ1-2; 9 bases fit TRBD1. Looked up from germline, CDR1 is MNHEY and CDR2 is SMNVEV (reference sequence). J lost 4 bases, V lost 0 bases, and 6 bases had no gene match. The CDR3 runs to 16 residues. The chain's CDR3 is CASSLSSTGGLYGYTF. The CDR3 bases are TGTGCCAGCAGTTTATCGAGTACAGGGGGCCTCTATGGCTACACCTTC.

The chain uses TRBV6-1 and TRBJ2-3, with 8 bases that match TRBD1. Unmatched junction bases numbered 11, after V lost 11 bases and J lost 4 bases. This CDR3 has 14 amino acids. The germline V gene has CDR1 MNHNS and CDR2 SASEGT. Here the CDR3 reads CASIRTGLSDTQYF. In DNA, the CDR3 is TGTGCCTCGATAAGGACAGGGCTTTCAGATACGCAGTATTTT.

The table lists this clonotype with many counts. This sequence joins TRBV18 and TRBJ2-3; 10 bases are a match to TRBD1. The CDR3 spans 15 residues. Germline CDR1 KGHSH, CDR2 LQKENI. V lost 3 bases and J lost 6; bases outside the gene matches: 6. DNA of the CDR3: TGTGCCAGCTCACCGGACAGGGGGAAGGGCGATACGCAGTATTTT. This encodes CASSPDRGKGDTQYF.

This clonotype was found many times. The chain employs TRBV20-1 and TRBJ1-1, with a tentative D call TRBD1 (5 bases). The CDR3 spans 12 residues. Per the germline V gene, CDR1 is DFQATT and CDR2 is SNEGSKA (reference sequence). Trimming cost V 7 bases and J 3 bases, with 12 bases left between them. CDR3 bases: TGCAGTGGCGGTGTGGGGGACACTGAAGCTTTCTTT. The encoded protein is CSGGVGDTEAFF.

The V call is TRBV6-5, the J call TRBJ1-1, with 7 bases aligning to TRBD1. The CDR3 is 15 amino acids. V trimming: 0 bases; J trimming: 0 bases; junction bases outside the gene matches: 1. Germline V gene data show CDR1 as MNHEY and CDR2 as SVGAGI. Here the CDR3 reads CASSYSQGLNTEAFF. In DNA, the CDR3 is TGTGCCAGCAGTTACTCACAGGGGCTGAACACTGAAGCTTTCTTT.

The chain is built from TRBV20-1 and TRBJ2-5; D is unresolved. This CDR3 region has 11 residues. V was shortened by 5 bases and J by 5 bases, with 9 bases between the two germline ends. CDR1 and CDR2 from the germline V gene are DFQATT and SNEGSKA (reference sequence). The CDR3 loop is CSALRPETQYF. The CDR3 bases are TGCAGTGCTCTCCGACCGGAGACCCAGTACTTC.